A selection of T cell receptor beta chains follows, all from one sample in a study of naive and memory T cell subsets. Via MiXCR, TCRdb re-called the UMI-ligation and nested PCR reads, giving one row per CDR3 protein. The sample holds over 65,000 distinct CDR3 sequences, roughly 9.2% seen once. Sequenced input: naive CD8+ T cells from blood. Receptor source: a human donor in good health. Each CDR3 is given with its conserved first and last residue. The D gene is left open where the match is weak. Only part of the rows carry a size: once, few, many, or a class if the clone is expanded.

D,size,V,length,J,DNA,CDR3
TRBD1,many,TRBV12-3/TRBV12-4,14,TRBJ2-7,TGTGCCAGCAGTTTCGACAGGGGCGGCTACGAGCAGTACTTC,CASSFDRGGYEQYF
.,few,TRBV28,14,TRBJ1-1,TGTGCCAGCAGTTTTGGGACGGTGAACACTGAAGCTTTCTTT,CASSFGTVNTEAFF
TRBD1,many,TRBV27,14,TRBJ1-1,TGTGCCACCTCGCAGGGGGGCGAGAACACTGAAGCTTTCTTT,CATSQGGENTEAFF
.,.,TRBV6-4,15,TRBJ2-5,TGTGCCAGCAGTCACTCGGGACACCAACAAGAGACCCAGTACTTC,CASSHSGHQQETQYF
TRBD1,.,TRBV30,20,TRBJ2-5,TGTGCCTGGACTGACGAATACAGGGGGCGAGGAGAGGGATATCAAGAGACCCAGTACTTC,CAWTDEYRGRGEGYQETQYF
.,.,TRBV6-2/TRBV6-3,14,TRBJ2-2,TGTGCCAGCAGTTACTTCAGGGTTTCCGGGGAGCTGTTTTTT,CASSYFRVSGELFF
.,many,TRBV7-6,13,TRBJ2-7,TGTGCCAGCAGCTTCGGGGGGCTGTACGAGCAGTACTTC,CASSFGGLYEQYF
TRBD1,few,TRBV12-3/TRBV12-4,13,TRBJ2-7,TGTGCCAGCTGCCGGGACAGTGACTACGAGCAGTACTTC,CASCRDSDYEQYF
TRBD1,few,TRBV20-1,13,TRBJ1-5,TGCAGTGCAACGACAGGGGGTCGTCAGCCCCAGCATTTT,CSATTGGRQPQHF
.,.,TRBV5-5,18,TRBJ2-1,TGTGCCAGCAGCTTGGAAGGTCTGGTGGGGAGCTCCTACAATGAGCAGTTCTTC,CASSLEGLVGSSYNEQFF
TRBD1,many,TRBV9,17,TRBJ2-1,TGTGCCAGCAGCTCCCGACAGGGGGCGGTTCGGTACAATGAGCAGTTCTTC,CASSSRQGAVRYNEQFF
.,many,TRBV20-1,16,TRBJ2-7,TGCAGTGCTACCAATGGTTGGGGGCGCGACTCCTACGAGCAGTACTTC,CSATNGWGRDSYEQYF
.,many,TRBV3-1,13,TRBJ2-1,TGTGCCAGCAGCCAAGATAGGAGAATCGAGCAGTTCTTC,CASSQDRRIEQFF
.,many,TRBV12-5,14,TRBJ1-4,TGTGCTAGTGGCCCGACAGCAACTAATGAAAAACTGTTTTTT,CASGPTATNEKLFF
TRBD1,many,TRBV29-1,13,TRBJ2-2,TGCAGCGCTGACAGGGGAACGCTCGGGGAGCTGTTTTTT,CSADRGTLGELFF
TRBD2,.,TRBV7-9,15,TRBJ2-1,TGTGCCAGCAGCCCCGGGACTAGCGGGAGTTATGAGCAGTTCTTC,CASSPGTSGSYEQFF